A selection of T cell receptor beta chains follows, all from one sample in a study of T cell repertoires in cytomegalovirus infection. No antigens are known for them. TCRdb ran MiXCR on the reads and lists one entry per CDR3 protein. The repertoire consists of approximately 150,000 distinct CDR3 sequences, with about 20% occurring once and the leading ten covering roughly 25%. Sequences were derived from CD8+ T cells from cultured PBMCs, sampled from culture after CMV antigen stimulation. These receptors were taken from a human donor in good health (CMV status not recorded). Some clones in this sample may be carry-over from other donors' samples. The CDR3 runs from the conserved cysteine through the conserved F or W. A D gene is named only where the DNA matches it firmly. Size is omitted from some rows. Given values are once, few, many or a class for expanded clones.

CASSSGAWAFF	TGTGCCAGCAGCTCCGGAGCTTGGGCTTTCTTT	TRBJ1-1	.	TRBV7-2	.
CASSIEGYGYTF	TGTGCCAGTAGTATAGAAGGCTATGGCTACACCTTC	TRBJ1-2	.	TRBV19	.
CASSLSVGGTDTQYF	TGTGCCAGCAGCTTAAGTGTGGGGGGCACAGATACGCAGTATTTT	TRBJ2-3	.	TRBV7-6	.
CASSYDLTNQPQHF	TGTGCCAGCAGCTATGATCTGACTAATCAGCCCCAGCATTTT	TRBJ1-5	few	TRBV7-2	.
CASSQAGSYNEQFF	TGCGCCAGCAGTCAAGCAGGGTCATACAATGAGCAGTTCTTC	TRBJ2-1	.	TRBV4-1	.
CASSLVTGAGEQYF	TGTGCCAGCAGTTTGGTGACAGGGGCCGGCGAGCAGTACTTC	TRBJ2-7	.	TRBV27	TRBD1
CASSWDGKEQFF	TGTGCCAGCAGCTGGGACGGAAAGGAGCAGTTCTTC	TRBJ2-1	few	TRBV7-9	.
CASSLLGGTGNTIYF	TGTGCCAGCAGCTTGTTAGGCGGGACTGGAAACACCATATATTTT	TRBJ1-3	few	TRBV5-4	.
CASSLNGLAGGRETQYF	TGTGCCAGCAGCTTAAATGGGCTAGCGGGGGGCCGGGAGACCCAGTACTTC	TRBJ2-5	.	TRBV7-2	TRBD2
CASSPEGQGLNYGYTF	TGTGCCAGCTCACCAGAGGGACAGGGATTAAACTATGGCTACACCTTC	TRBJ1-2	many	TRBV18	TRBD1
CASSLRGPYTGELFF	TGTGCCAGCAGCTTAAGGGGGCCCTACACCGGGGAGCTGTTTTTT	TRBJ2-2	few	TRBV7-2	TRBD1
CASSGQGVAGELFF	TGTGCCAGCAGTGGACAGGGGGTGGCCGGGGAGCTGTTTTTT	TRBJ2-2	few	TRBV7-8	TRBD1
CASSLEDRISSGNTIYF	TGTGCCAGCAGCTTAGAAGACAGGATAAGCTCTGGAAACACCATATATTTT	TRBJ1-3	few	TRBV7-8	.
CASSRGGGKTEAFF	TGTGCCAGCAGTAGAGGGGGGGGAAAAACTGAAGCTTTCTTT	TRBJ1-1	.	TRBV27	.
CASSDLVGYNYGYTF	TGTGCCAGCAGTGATCTGGTTGGATATAACTATGGCTACACCTTC	TRBJ1-2	few	TRBV2	.
CASSLFRAQETQYF	TGTGCCAGCAGCTTGTTTCGGGCCCAAGAGACCCAGTACTTC	TRBJ2-5	.	TRBV11-2	.
CASSESEIASREQFF	TGCGCCAGCAGTGAGTCCGAAATAGCCTCTCGTGAGCAGTTCTTC	TRBJ2-1	.	TRBV10-2	.
CAINTGTGTDEQFF	TGTGCCATCAATACCGGGACAGGGACCGATGAGCAGTTCTTC	TRBJ2-1	few	TRBV10-3	TRBD1
CASSLRGPTLHEQYF	TGTGCCAGCAGCTTACGGGGCCCCACCCTCCACGAGCAGTACTTC	TRBJ2-7	few	TRBV7-2	.
CASSQGGGSGANVLTF	TGTGCCAGCAGCCAGGGGGGAGGATCTGGGGCCAACGTCCTGACTTTC	TRBJ2-6	.	TRBV7-6	.
CASTQGLSYEQYF	TGTGCCAGCACCCAGGGACTGTCCTACGAGCAGTACTTC	TRBJ2-7	few	TRBV5-6	.
CASSQVSGGDGNQPQHF	TGTGCCAGCAGCCAAGTATCAGGGGGAGATGGCAATCAGCCCCAGCATTTT	TRBJ1-5	.	TRBV3-1	TRBD1
CASKPGSIWGRRENEQYF	TGTGCCAGCAAACCCGGGAGCATTTGGGGGAGGCGTGAGAACGAGCAGTACTTC	TRBJ2-7	.	TRBV28	.
CASSLRADAFF	TGTGCCAGCAGCTTACGGGCAGATGCTTTCTTT	TRBJ1-1	.	TRBV7-6	.
CASSQGGQGASQPQHF	TGCGCCAGCAGCCAGGGCGGACAGGGGGCAAGTCAGCCCCAGCATTTT	TRBJ1-5	few	TRBV4-1	TRBD1
CSAPTGFGGSPLHF	TGCAGTGCCCCGACAGGTTTTGGAGGCTCACCCCTCCACTTT	TRBJ1-6	.	TRBV20-1	.
CASSPPGQVEKLFF	TGTGCCAGCAGTCCGCCGGGACAGGTTGAAAAACTGTTTTTT	TRBJ1-4	.	TRBV28	TRBD1
CASSLEWQLQETQYF	TGTGCCAGCAGCTTAGAGTGGCAGCTCCAAGAGACCCAGTACTTC	TRBJ2-5	.	TRBV11-2	.
CASSLGSANTDTQYF	TGTGCCAGCAGTTTGGGAAGCGCTAACACAGATACGCAGTATTTT	TRBJ2-3	many	TRBV27	.
CASQGAAYNEQFF	TGTGCCAGCCAGGGGGCCGCCTACAATGAGCAGTTCTTC	TRBJ2-1	.	TRBV9	TRBD1
CASSFNFGEGDSYEQYF	TGTGCCAGCAGTTTCAATTTCGGTGAGGGGGACTCCTACGAGCAGTACTTC	TRBJ2-7	.	TRBV12-3/TRBV12-4	.
CASSLLETKETQYF	TGTGCCAGCAGCTTACTCGAGACCAAAGAGACCCAGTACTTC	TRBJ2-5	.	TRBV7-8	.
CASWDGDLTNYGYTF	TGTGCCTCTTGGGACGGCGACTTGACCAACTATGGCTACACCTTC	TRBJ1-2	.	TRBV19	.
CASSLVSQKETQYF	TGTGCCAGCAGCTTAGTTTCTCAAAAAGAGACCCAGTACTTC	TRBJ2-5	few	TRBV7-2	.
CASSALAGSSYNEQFF	TGTGCCAGCAGCGCACTAGCGGGGAGCTCCTACAATGAGCAGTTCTTC	TRBJ2-1	.	TRBV7-8	TRBD2
CASSQRGSLSEAFF	TGTGCCAGCAGCCAGCGCGGGTCCTTGTCTGAAGCTTTCTTT	TRBJ1-1	few	TRBV7-2	.
CASSPPRDRTNTEAFF	TGTGCCAGCAGTCCACCTCGGGACCGAACGAACACTGAAGCTTTCTTT	TRBJ1-1	many	TRBV27	.
CSAGDDRGAYEQYF	TGCAGTGCTGGGGATGACAGGGGGGCCTACGAGCAGTACTTC	TRBJ2-7	few	TRBV20-1	TRBD1
CASSSYKHKERGYTF	TGTGCCAGCAGCTCGTATAAACATAAGGAGAGAGGCTACACCTTC	TRBJ1-2	.	TRBV7-2	.
CAISESTGSPYNEQFF	TGTGCCATCAGTGAGTCCACAGGGAGCCCCTACAATGAGCAGTTCTTC	TRBJ2-1	few	TRBV10-3	.
CARFPGTPKTVQYF	TGTGCCAGATTTCCCGGGACCCCGAAAACGGTTCAGTATTTT	TRBJ2-3	few	TRBV7-9	.
CASAGLAALYEQYF	TGTGCCAGCGCTGGACTAGCGGCACTCTACGAGCAGTACTTC	TRBJ2-7	few	TRBV6-2/TRBV6-3	TRBD2
CASSLSTGYEQYF	TGTGCCAGCAGTTTATCGACAGGCTACGAGCAGTACTTC	TRBJ2-7	.	TRBV27	.
CASRIRQTSTDTQYF	TGTGCCAGCAGAATAAGACAGACTAGCACAGATACGCAGTATTTT	TRBJ2-3	.	TRBV12-3/TRBV12-4	.
CASSTNTGELFF	TGTGCCAGCAGCACCAACACCGGGGAGCTGTTTTTT	TRBJ2-2	many	TRBV7-3	.
CASSTGRLNSPLHF	TGTGCCAGCAGTACCGGACGGCTTAATTCACCCCTCCACTTT	TRBJ1-6	few	TRBV6-5	.
CASSQELGSNTEAFF	TGCGCCAGCAGCCAAGAGCTGGGATCGAACACTGAAGCTTTCTTT	TRBJ1-1	few	TRBV4-1	.
CASSFLGTVYEQYF	TGTGCCAGCAGCTTCCTCGGGACAGTGTACGAGCAGTACTTC	TRBJ2-7	.	TRBV7-2	TRBD1
CASSSSDGSLNTEAFF	TGTGCCAGCAGCTCCTCGGACGGATCCTTGAACACTGAAGCTTTCTTT	TRBJ1-1	few	TRBV7-9	.
CASSLSLAASYEQYF	TGTGCCAGCAGCTTGAGTCTAGCGGCCTCCTACGAGCAGTACTTC	TRBJ2-7	.	TRBV7-8	TRBD2
CASSLPPQETQYF	TGTGCCAGCAGCTTACCTCCGCAAGAGACCCAGTACTTC	TRBJ2-5	.	TRBV7-9	.
CASSRGDAAQYF	TGTGCCAGTAGTCGAGGGGACGCGGCTCAGTACTTC	TRBJ2-5	.	TRBV19	.